This TCR beta chain derives from a study of blood T cell repertoires in COVID-19. Whole-study context: COVID-19 samples from acute and convalescent phases originated in the United States, Italy and Spain. T cells, B-cell-depleted T cells, or PBMCs provided the cDNA or gDNA that served as material.

CDR1 MDHEN and CDR2 SYDVKM come from the germline V gene. This CDR3 region has 17 residues. The V gene lost 5 bases and the J gene lost 2 bases, with 16 bases spanning the gap. Authors' processing steps: Reference gene primer amplification yielded estimated nucleated cell counts. Sequencing was performed with immunoSEQ multiplex PCR; in TCRdb, only in-frame clones are kept and a portion is missing. From that table come the V and J calls and clone size; the DNA was used to work out D and trimming. Here the sample spans roughly 250,000 clones, 65% to 90% being singletons. The V and J genes are TRBV28 and TRBJ2-6; D is perhaps TRBD1 (5 bases). The TCR comes from a woman older than 75 with active or convalescent COVID-19. Specimen: peripheral blood. The CDR3 region is CASSTYPTGTGANVLTF. CDR3 coding DNA: TGTGCCAGCAGTACCTACCCCACAGGCACTGGGGCCAACGTCCTGACTTTC. The full variable domain, completed using reference TRBV28 and TRBJ2-6, is DVKVTQSSRYLVKRTGEKVFLECVQDMDHENMFWYRQDPGLGLRLIYFSYDVKMKEKGDIPEGYSVSREKKERFSLILESASTNQTSMYLCASSTYPTGTGANVLTFGAGSRLTVL.